This T cell receptor (beta chain) was identified during a study of shared clonotypes between healthy human individuals. Study information: Each donor's CD8 memory used one plate, CD8 naive two, each CD4 subset three.

On this clone: Its cognate antigen is unknown.

Study observations and caveats: In general, naive subsets displayed greater estimated richness than memory subsets did.

Measured with immunoSEQ multiplex PCR; TCRdb has only the in-frame clones, and not every one. The table lists some 2,000,000 clones, 95% of them singletons. The germline gives CDR1 MNHNS, CDR2 SASEGT. The CDR3 runs 15 residues. V shed 10 bases and J shed 2 bases, with 21 bases lying between them. This chain uses TRBV6-1 with TRBJ2-7; perhaps TRBD1 as D (7 bases). The sample consisted of naive CD4+ T cells sorted from blood. Regarding subset: CD45RA+ positively selected. This receptor was obtained from a man between 18 and 35 years old in good health. CDR3 nucleotides: TGTGCCACCGAGGCAGGGGGGTTAGGGGCCTACGAGCAGTACTTC. Protein product: CATEAGGLGAYEQYF.